The 32 T cell receptor beta chains below all came from one sample that was sequenced in a study of Ad26.COV2.S vaccination and SARS-CoV-2 variants. Repertoires were generated with immunoSEQ multiplex PCR, while TCRdb's copy carries only in-frame clones and drops some. The data contain roughly 400,000 clones, roughly 90% of them singletons. Documented treatment: some 20 received Ad26.COV2.S at low or high dose, single or two shots; roughly five received placebo; per-sample allocation not given. At day 63 after the first vaccine or placebo injection, samples were drawn. The specimen comprised peripheral blood, sampled in a trial of Ad26.COV2.S vaccine versus placebo. These receptors all stem from a person between 18 and 65 years old who received the Ad26.COV2.S COVID-19 vaccine or a placebo.

This rearrangement joins TRBV3-1 (or the pseudogene TRBV3-2) to TRBJ2-6; 11 bases are a match to TRBD1. This CDR3 comprises 17 residues. V gave up 4 bases and J gave up 1 base; unmatched junction bases: 3. Per the germline V gene, CDR1 is LGHDT and CDR2 is YNNKEL (reference sequence). The CDR3 DNA sequence: TGTGCCAGCAGCCCCGGACAGGGGGCTTCTGGGGCCAACGTCCTGACTTTC. It encodes CASSPGQGASGANVLTF.

The rearrangement links TRBV5-8 to TRBJ2-3; TRBD2 aligns across 9 bases. This CDR3 is built from 17 residues. Trimming at V came to 0 bases and at J to 2 bases, leaving 7 bases not matched to a gene. Germline assignment: CDR1 SGHTS and CDR2 YDEGEE. This CDR3 is CASSLEGSGGPTDTQYF. CDR3 bases: TGTGCCAGCAGCTTGGAGGGTAGCGGGGGACCCACAGATACGCAGTATTTT.

The chain combines TRBV10-3 with TRBJ1-6; TRBD1 matches 8 bases. Germline CDR1 and CDR2: ENHRY and SYGVKD. The CDR3 is 14 amino acids. Trimming at V came to 4 bases and at J to 7 bases, leaving 3 bases not matched to a gene. CDR3 DNA: TGTGCCATCAGTGTAGACAGGGGAAATTCACCCCTCCACTTT. It codes for CAISVDRGNSPLHF.

This clone was observed a single time. The V call is TRBV4-3, the J call TRBJ2-7; no firm D call. Trimming pared 1 base from V and 0 bases from J, leaving 13 bases between. CDR1 is LGHNA, CDR2 YSLEER, per germline. There are 16 residues in the CDR3. The CDR3 region is CASSQGEVMGSYEQYF. The CDR3 region has the DNA TGCGCCAGCAGCCAAGGCGAAGTCATGGGCTCCTACGAGCAGTACTTC.

CDR3 DNA: TGTGCCAGCTCACCAGCGACAGGGGATGTATACGAGCAGTACTTC. It translates to CASSPATGDVYEQYF. The chain recombines TRBV18 with TRBJ2-7; 8 positions agree with TRBD1. The length of the CDR3 is 15 residues. V shed 2 bases, J shed 4 bases, and the junction held 7 bases outside the gene matches. CDR1 is KGHSH, CDR2 LQKENI, per germline.

The rearrangement joins TRBV4-1 to TRBJ1-1, with D maybe TRBD1 (5 bases). Germline CDR1 reads MGHRA; CDR2 reads YSYEKL. Trimming pared 0 bases from V and 4 bases from J, leaving 12 bases between. CDR3 size: 15 residues. The CDR3 loop is CASSQDGGRGTEAFF. The CDR3 coding sequence is TGCGCCAGCAGCCAAGATGGGGGTCGGGGCACTGAAGCTTTCTTT.

The gene calls are TRBV4-3 and TRBJ2-5; D possibly uses TRBD1 or TRBD2 (5 bases each). The CDR3 consists of 14 residues. V was trimmed by 1 base and J by 2 bases, leaving 8 bases between them. Germline assignment: CDR1 LGHNA and CDR2 YSLEER. The CDR3, as DNA: TGCGCCAGCAGCCAAGGTGGGGGACAAGAGACCCAGTACTTC. This translates into CASSQGGGQETQYF.

In its sample, this clone was seen once. V usage is TRBV2 and J usage is TRBJ2-5; TRBD2 might be the D (6 bases). The CDR3 sequence is 15 residues long. CDR1 is SNHLY and CDR2 is FYNNEI in the germline V gene. V shed 7 bases and J shed 2 bases, with 17 bases lying between them. The CDR3 region is CASTQPGRGQETQYF. CDR3 bases: TGTGCCAGCACCCAACCCGGGCGGGGTCAAGAGACCCAGTACTTC.

V gene TRBV9 combines with J gene TRBJ1-2; tentative D call: TRBD1 (6 bases). V was pared by 0 bases and J by 8 bases, with 17 bases between. The CDR3 covers 15 residues. Germline CDR1 is SGDLS and CDR2 is YYNGEE. The CDR3 loop reads CASSVDLWQGNGYTF. The CDR3 DNA follows: TGTGCCAGCAGCGTAGACTTATGGCAGGGGAACGGCTACACCTTC. Drawing the rest from reference TRBV9 and TRBJ1-2, the complete variable domain is DSGVTQTPKHLITATGQRVTLRCSPRSGDLSVYWYQQSLDQGLQFLIQYYNGEERAKGNILERFSAQQFPDLHSELNLSSLELGDSALYFCASSVDLWQGNGYTFGSGTRLTVV.

The chain combines TRBV10-3 with TRBJ2-7; possibly TRBD1 for D (6 bases). V was trimmed by 6 bases and J by 5 bases, leaving 17 bases between them. This CDR3 comprises 14 residues. The germline CDR1 and CDR2 sequences are ENHRY and SYGVKD. The CDR3 is CAISSMGAVHEQYF. CDR3 sequence (DNA): TGTGCCATCAGCAGCATGGGGGCAGTCCACGAGCAGTACTTC.

V usage is TRBV19 and J usage is TRBJ2-1; 7 nucleotides match TRBD2. This CDR3 has 15 residues. J lost 1 base, V lost 5 bases, and 5 bases had no gene match. CDR1 LNHDA and CDR2 SQIVND come from the germline V gene (reference sequence). CDR3 bases: TGTGCCAGTAGTGACTACGGGGGGTCCTACAATGAGCAGTTCTTC. Its translation: CASSDYGGSYNEQFF. Complete variable domain (other parts from reference TRBV19 and TRBJ2-1): DGGITQSPKYLFRKEGQNVTLSCEQNLNHDAMYWYRQDPGQGLRLIYYSQIVNDFQKGDIAEGYSVSREKKESFPLTVTSAQKNPTAFYLCASSDYGGSYNEQFFGPGTRLTVL.

The chain uses TRBV4-3 and TRBJ2-3; 7 bases are a match to TRBD2. The CDR3 consists of 16 residues. With 11 bases clipped from V and 1 base from J, the junction kept 15 bases outside the gene matches. Germline V gene sequence: CDR1 LGHNA, CDR2 YSLEER. DNA for the CDR3: TGCGCCGATCTTGATCTTGGGGGGGGTGGCACAGATACGCAGTATTTT. It translates to CADLDLGGGGTDTQYF.

This chain connects TRBV9 to TRBJ1-6; D is perhaps TRBD1 (6 bases). The V gene's germline CDR1 is SGDLS and CDR2 YYNGEE. Trimming shortened V by 2 bases and J by 7 bases, and 13 bases separated the two germline ends. The length of the CDR3 is 15 residues. This CDR3 reads CASSVRDTFNSPLHF. The CDR3, as DNA: TGTGCCAGCAGCGTCCGGGACACATTCAATTCACCCCTCCACTTT.

The chain joins TRBV29-1 to TRBJ2-2; 10 nucleotides match TRBD1. Germline V gene lookup returns CDR1 SQVTM and CDR2 ANQGSEA. The trim removed 4 bases at V and 13 bases at J, leaving 3 bases unmatched. CDR3 length: 11 amino acids. CDR3 bases: TGCAGCGTTGGCCGGGACAGGGGGCTGTTTTTT. Its protein product is CSVGRDRGLFF.

V usage is TRBV11-2 and J usage is TRBJ2-7, with 9 bases matching TRBD1. This CDR3 spans 14 amino acids. Germline-derived CDR1 and CDR2 are SGHAT and FQNNGV. Trimming took 7 bases from V and 6 from J; bases not matched to a gene: 10. CDR3 sequence (DNA): TGTGCCAGCATGCCGGACAGGGGATGGAGCGAGCAGTACTTC. Its translation is CASMPDRGWSEQYF.

The chain is built from TRBV5-1 and TRBJ2-7; 10 bases fit TRBD1. The CDR3 totals 16 residues. The V segment lost 4 bases and the J segment 3 bases; nucleotides outside the gene matches: 10. Germline CDR1 is SGHRS and CDR2 is YFSETQ. CDR3 DNA sequence: TGCGCCAGCAGCCCGCGGGACAGGGGAGGGGGCTACGAGCAGTACTTC. Its protein is CASSPRDRGGGYEQYF.

This clone occurred a few times. The genes are TRBV28 and TRBJ1-2, with D uncertain. This CDR3 region has 12 residues. Trimming left V 4 bases short and J 8 bases short, with 11 bases between. In germline, CDR1 is MDHEN, CDR2 SYDVKM. Written as DNA, the CDR3 is TGTGCCAGCAGTTCCACTTTCACGGGCTACACCTTC. This encodes CASSSTFTGYTF.

This clone was found a few times. The genes are TRBV25-1 and TRBJ2-3; D call uncertain. The ends were cut back, 5 bases at V and 5 bases at J, with 11 bases in the middle. In germline, CDR1 is MGHDK, CDR2 SYGVNS. The CDR3 has 13 residues. CDR3 sequence (DNA): TGTGCCAGCAGTTGGTGGGAAGGAGATACGCAGTATTTT. Translating gives CASSWWEGDTQYF.

This sequence joins TRBV9 and TRBJ2-1; 15 bases agree with TRBD2. The J segment lost 1 base and the V segment lost 5 bases, leaving 4 bases of the junction unmatched. Germline V gene lookup returns CDR1 SGDLS and CDR2 YYNGEE. The CDR3 is 17 residues long. The CDR3: CASRPGLAGGSYNEQFF. The DNA for the CDR3 is TGTGCCAGCAGGCCGGGACTAGCGGGGGGATCCTACAATGAGCAGTTCTTC.

This rearrangement joins TRBV4-3 to TRBJ2-7; TRBD1 might be the D (5 bases). Germline V gene sequence: CDR1 LGHNA, CDR2 YSLEER. The CDR3 is 14 residues long. Trimming removed 4 bases at V and 3 bases at J, with 13 bases between. Here the CDR3 reads CASSPAGNGYEQYF. The CDR3 bases are TGCGCCAGCAGCCCCGCAGGGAACGGCTACGAGCAGTACTTC.

Comment on this clone: The sample carries other DNA sequences with the same CDR3. The gene calls are TRBV29-1 and TRBJ2-5, with TRBD1 as a possible D gene (5 bases). V was trimmed by 6 bases and J by 2 bases, leaving 10 bases between them. Germline V CDR1 and CDR2: SQVTM, ANQGSEA. The CDR3 extends over 12 amino acids. The CDR3 DNA reads TGCAGCGTCGACGACAGTCAAGAGACCCAGTACTTC. Translating gives CSVDDSQETQYF. Together with reference TRBV29-1 and TRBJ2-5, the CDR3 gives the full variable domain: SAVISQKPSRDICQRGTSLTIQCQVDSQVTMMFWYRQQPGQSLTLIATANQGSEATYESGFVIDKFPISRPNLTFSTLTVSNMSPEDSSIYLCSVDDSQETQYFGPGTRLLVL.

The genes are TRBV6-1 and TRBJ2-2; D remains unclear. The length of the CDR3 is 18 residues. From germline, CDR1 is MNHNS and CDR2 SASEGT. Trimming left V 0 bases short and J 4 bases short, with 18 bases between. CDR3 bases: TGTGCCAGCAGTGAAGCTCTGCCTAGGCAAGCCGGCACCGGGGAGCTGTTTTTT. Translated, it gives CASSEALPRQAGTGELFF.

This clone turned up a few times. This chain links TRBV7-9 with TRBJ1-2; 7 bases match TRBD1. Germline V CDR1 and CDR2: SEHNR, FQNEAQ (reference sequence). CDR3 size: 13 residues. With 7 bases clipped from V and 7 bases from J, the junction kept 9 bases outside the gene matches. The chain's CDR3 is CASIYTGAGGYTF. For the CDR3, the DNA is TGTGCCAGCATCTACACAGGGGCAGGTGGCTACACCTTC.

The rearrangement links TRBV7-8 to TRBJ1-2, with 7 positions matching TRBD1. CDR1 and CDR2 (germline): SGHVS, FQNEAQ. This CDR3 has 14 residues. V lost 5 bases and J lost 6; bases outside the gene matches: 9. This CDR3 reads CASSLNPDRDGYTF. CDR3 DNA: TGTGCCAGCAGCCTAAACCCTGACAGGGATGGCTACACCTTC. Supplemented by reference TRBV7-8 and TRBJ1-2, the full variable domain reads GAGVSQSPRYKVAKRGQDVALRCDPISGHVSLFWYQQALGQGPEFLTYFQNEAQLDKSGLPSDRFFAERPEGSVSTLKIQRTQQEDSAVYLCASSLNPDRDGYTFGSGTRLTVV.

This chain uses TRBV19 with TRBJ1-5; D not resolved. The CDR3 sequence is 15 residues long. The V end lost 1 base, the J end lost 0 bases, and 7 bases lay between the germline ends. The germline CDR1 and CDR2 sequences are LNHDA and SQIVND (reference sequence). The CDR3 coding sequence is TGTGCCAGTAGTATAGGGACGGATAGCAATCAGCCCCAGCATTTT. It encodes CASSIGTDSNQPQHF. Combining the CDR3 with reference TRBV19 and TRBJ1-5 gives the whole variable domain DGGITQSPKYLFRKEGQNVTLSCEQNLNHDAMYWYRQDPGQGLRLIYYSQIVNDFQKGDIAEGYSVSREKKESFPLTVTSAQKNPTAFYLCASSIGTDSNQPQHFGDGTRLSIL.

The rearrangement uses TRBV19 and TRBJ1-1; no firm D call. Germline CDR1 LNHDA, CDR2 SQIVND (reference sequence). The CDR3 spans 15 residues. Between the trimmed V and J ends, which lost 7 bases and 1 base, there was a span of 16 bases. The CDR3 protein is CASTPGVAPNTEAFF. The CDR3, as DNA: TGTGCCAGTACCCCCGGGGTGGCCCCGAACACTGAAGCTTTCTTT.

The chain uses TRBV7-8 and TRBJ2-3; perhaps D is TRBD1 or TRBD2 (5 bases each). Germline CDR1 and CDR2: SGHVS and FQNEAQ. The CDR3 sequence is 15 residues long. V dropped 5 bases and J dropped 3 bases, with 15 bases sitting between them. The CDR3 bases are TGTGCCAGCAGCCGTGGGGGTCCGGGTACAGATACGCAGTATTTT. It is translated as CASSRGGPGTDTQYF.

The chain combines TRBV28 with TRBJ2-3, with D unresolved. From germline, CDR1 is MDHEN and CDR2 SYDVKM. V shed 6 bases and J shed 7 bases, with 8 bases lying between them. The CDR3 consists of 11 residues. CDR3 nucleotide sequence: TGTGCCAGCAGGAACTATAATACGCAGTATTTT. The encoded protein is CASRNYNTQYF.

The DNA for the CDR3 is TGTGCCAGCTCACCCCGAGGGGATGAGCAGTACTTC. This codes for CASSPRGDEQYF. V gene TRBV18 combines with J gene TRBJ2-7; the D call may be TRBD1 or TRBD2 (5 bases each). The V and J ends lost 3 bases and 7 bases respectively, with 10 bases between them. The CDR3 extends over 12 amino acids. Germline V gene data show CDR1 as KGHSH and CDR2 as LQKENI.

CDR3 region: CASKRNRDYEQYF. As DNA, the CDR3 is TGTGCCAGCAAGAGGAACAGGGATTACGAGCAGTACTTC. The chain combines TRBV2 with TRBJ2-7; weak D call: TRBD1 (6 bases). The germline V gene encodes CDR1 SNHLY and CDR2 FYNNEI. This CDR3 contains 13 residues. Trimming left V 7 bases short and J 4 bases short, with 14 bases between.

CDR3 nucleotides: TGTGCCAGCAGCTTATTTCTCAGGACACCAGCCAAAAACATTCAGTACTTC. Translation: CASSLFLRTPAKNIQYF. The chain recombines TRBV11-2 with TRBJ2-4, with a weak D call TRBD1 (5 bases). Germline V gene sequence: CDR1 SGHAT, CDR2 FQNNGV. CDR3 length: 17 amino acids. Trimming removed 2 bases at V and 0 bases at J, with 14 bases between.

This rearrangement joins TRBV6-6 to TRBJ2-7, with D perhaps being TRBD1 or TRBD2 (5 bases each). The CDR3 loop spans 10 amino acids. The V gene's germline CDR1 is MNHNY and CDR2 SVGAGI (reference sequence). The V gene lost 5 bases and the J gene lost 10 bases, with 9 bases spanning the gap. The CDR3 sequence: CASSRDAQYF. The CDR3 nucleotides read TGTGCCAGCAGTCGGGACGCTCAGTACTTC.